The rows below give T cell receptor beta chains drawn from one sample of a study of T-cell reconstitution after alpha-beta-depleted transplantation in children. TCRdb itself ran the PCR reads through MiXCR, one entry per CDR3 protein. The data hold about 230,000 distinct CDR3 sequences, with roughly a tenth observed a single time. Sequences were derived from PBMCs, sampled before TCRalphabeta/CD19-depleted stem cell transplant. These receptors were taken from a child younger than two with acute myeloid leukemia, due to receive a stem cell transplant. Each CDR3 is given without its conserved first and last residue.

v_call | cdr3_aa
TRBV28 | ASSTENTEAF
TRBV20-1 | SASTTGSGNTIY
TRBV18 | ASSLGQGNSGANVLT
TRBV20-1 | SARVPAGVKNEQY
TRBV29-1 | SVAQGGHDTQY
TRBV6-5 | ASSYSVAALHNEQF
TRBV5-6 | ASSLLGVENNEQF
TRBV27 | ASRTGVTEAF
TRBV19 | ASSRGLDGTGELF
TRBV25-1 | ASSERGRGQETQY
TRBV7-2 | ASSSQGETSYEQY
TRBV28 | ASSEQFTSTDTQY
TRBV12-3/TRBV12-4 | ASSLGAGVEPQH
TRBV5-5 | ASSLGTEQETQY
TRBV2 | ASSEIWAGGQPQH
TRBV9 | ASSVGDSHYNEQF
TRBV6-2/TRBV6-3 | ASSLGVESSYNSPLH
TRBV29-1 | SGRKPTDTQY
TRBV7-2 | ASSSGMGGVFTEAF
TRBV7-3 | ASSFSGSTRELF
TRBV6-1 | ASSERTANQPQH
TRBV20-1 | SARQGRNIQY
TRBV20-1 | SADRDPLFYGYT
TRBV3-1 | ASSPQGGRASLSYNEQF
TRBV20-1 | SARDAGPPV
TRBV5-1 | ASSLGRDETQY
TRBV20-1 | SASRGRTDTQY
TRBV20-1 | SANGLADTQY
TRBV3-1 | ASRGQVKDEQY
TRBV5-5 | ASSLDPREINEQF
TRBV7-9 | ASSPGTGGEKLF
TRBV5-4 | ASSLVENQETQY
TRBV13 | ASSFPGQDYEQY
TRBV5-5 | ASSPHRGRDTGELF
TRBV20-1 | SARDPSGSDEQY
TRBV20-1 | SARDRSLPYNEQF
TRBV10-3 | ATGGQNYEQY
TRBV5-1 | ASSTIPDGYGYT
TRBV5-1 | ASSVVAGMNTEAF
TRBV3-1 | ASGIRAGETQY
TRBV7-9 | ASSFGGANVLT
TRBV20-1 | SASGTGVSPLH
TRBV20-1 | SARTSGGAVNEQF
TRBV27 | ASSRRLARGDTQY
TRBV30 | AWDRGSYNEQF
TRBV15 | ATSRGDEDTQY
TRBV10-2 | ASSGKTSGAPFEQY
TRBV19 | ASSTRTESYGYT
TRBV5-6 | ASSPRVGLNSPLH
TRBV20-1 | SARDPRSTYGYT
TRBV5-1 | ASSLEEVLGFEQY
TRBV5-1 | ASSLGLAPNNEQF
TRBV12-3/TRBV12-4 | ASRPLLNTEAF
TRBV5-1 | ASSLSWRGSTDTQY